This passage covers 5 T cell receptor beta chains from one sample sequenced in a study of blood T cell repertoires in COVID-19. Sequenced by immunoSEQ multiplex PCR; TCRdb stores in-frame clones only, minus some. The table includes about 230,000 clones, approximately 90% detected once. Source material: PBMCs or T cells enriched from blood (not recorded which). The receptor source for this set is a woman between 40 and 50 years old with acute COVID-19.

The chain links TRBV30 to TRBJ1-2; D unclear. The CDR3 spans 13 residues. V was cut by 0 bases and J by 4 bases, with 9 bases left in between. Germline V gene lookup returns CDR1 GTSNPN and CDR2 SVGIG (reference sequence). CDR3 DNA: TGTGCCTGGAGTGTACTGTACGGCTATGGCTACACCTTC. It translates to CAWSVLYGYGYTF.

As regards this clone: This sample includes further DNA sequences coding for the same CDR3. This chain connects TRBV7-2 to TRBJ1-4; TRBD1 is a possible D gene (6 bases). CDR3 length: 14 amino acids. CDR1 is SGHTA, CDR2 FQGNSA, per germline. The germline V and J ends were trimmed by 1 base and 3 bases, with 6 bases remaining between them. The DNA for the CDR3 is TGTGCCAGCAGCTTAGACAGGGCTAATGAAAAACTGTTTTTT. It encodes CASSLDRANEKLFF. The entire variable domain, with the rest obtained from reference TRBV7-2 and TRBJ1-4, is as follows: GAGVSQSPSNKVTEKGKDVELRCDPISGHTALYWYRQSLGQGLEFLIYFQGNSAPDKSGLPSDRFSAERTGGSVSTLTIQRTQQEDSAVYLCASSLDRANEKLFFGSGTQLSVL.

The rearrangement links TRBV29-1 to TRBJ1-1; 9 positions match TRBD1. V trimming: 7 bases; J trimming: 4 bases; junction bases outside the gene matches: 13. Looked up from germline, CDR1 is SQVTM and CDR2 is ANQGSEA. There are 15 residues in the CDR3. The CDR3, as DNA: TGCAGCGACCTAACAGGGGGCCATGAACTCACTGAAGCTTTCTTT. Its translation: CSDLTGGHELTEAFF.

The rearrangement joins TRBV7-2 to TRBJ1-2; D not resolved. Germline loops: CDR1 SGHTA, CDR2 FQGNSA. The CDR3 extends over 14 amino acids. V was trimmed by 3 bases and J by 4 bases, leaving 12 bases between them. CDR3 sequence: CASSFDFPSYGYTF. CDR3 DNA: TGTGCCAGCAGCTTCGACTTCCCGAGCTATGGCTACACCTTC. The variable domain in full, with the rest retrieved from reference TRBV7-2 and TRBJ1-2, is GAGVSQSPSNKVTEKGKDVELRCDPISGHTALYWYRQSLGQGLEFLIYFQGNSAPDKSGLPSDRFSAERTGGSVSTLTIQRTQQEDSAVYLCASSFDFPSYGYTFGSGTRLTVV.

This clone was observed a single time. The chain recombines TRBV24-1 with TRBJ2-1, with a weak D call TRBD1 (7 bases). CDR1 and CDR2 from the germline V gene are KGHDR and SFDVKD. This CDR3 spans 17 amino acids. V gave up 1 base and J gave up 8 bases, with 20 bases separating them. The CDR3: CATSDFATGRGEDEQFF. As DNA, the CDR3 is TGTGCCACCAGTGATTTCGCGACAGGGCGGGGTGAAGATGAGCAGTTCTTC.